The present T cell receptor beta chain was sequenced within a study of tumor-infiltrating lymphocytes in primary liver carcinoma. Study-wide points: The difference in top-250-clone fraction between tumors and blood was significant, favoring tumors (p = 0.039). No more than about 8-24% of top clones could be seen in all five tumor regions.

TCR beta cDNA was reverse-transcribed from approximately 0.45 ug of total RNA. The reaction used a constant-region primer and ProtoScript II reverse transcriptase. Amplification in three nested multiplex PCR rounds with slightly modified ARM-PCR gave rise to TCR beta libraries. PCR rounds one and two used TRBV1-TRBV30 forward primers with a C-beta reverse primer for around 10 cycles each. TCRdb recomputed calls from the multiplex PCR reads with MiXCR, one row per CDR3 protein. The table has about 64,000 distinct CDR3 sequences, about two thirds seen once. Regarding this clonotype: Its cognate antigen is unknown. One end of the junction fails to match germline, which may point to a read error.

Per germline, CDR1 MNHEY and CDR2 SVGAGI. There are 13 residues in the CDR3. The 20-30 mg bulk tissue piece was not sorted before simultaneous RNA and DNA extraction. The sequenced sample was liver tumor tissue from sampling region 4. Described subset: tumor region T4, right-lateral pole. This clonotype was obtained from a man aged 40-55 years with primary liver carcinoma and hepatitis B virus infection. The chain combines TRBV6-5 with TRBJ1-5; the D is unclear. In DNA form, the CDR3 reads TGCGTCAGCGGTTACTCGAAAGAGCAGCCCCAGCATTTT. Translation: CVSGYSKEQPQHF.